The rows below give T cell receptor beta chains drawn from one sample of a study of blood T cell repertoires in COVID-19. TCRdb keeps only in-frame clones here, not all; method: immunoSEQ multiplex PCR. The table includes a few hundred thousand clones, almost 90% detected once. The sequencing input was PBMCs or T cells enriched from blood (not recorded which). The receptors originated from a woman in her 30s who had been exposed to COVID-19. Both conserved end residues are part of each CDR3. The order of the fields is CDR3 DNA, CDR3 protein, clone size, V gene, D gene, J gene. The D gene is left open where the match is weak. Size is omitted from some rows. Given values are once, few, many or a class for expanded clones.

DNA: TGTGCCAGCAGTCTTAGCGGGAGGGCCATTGAGCAGTTCTTC
CDR3: CASSLSGRAIEQFF
size: -
V: TRBV7-9
D: TRBD2
J: TRBJ2-1

DNA: TGTGCCAGCAGCCCGCGGGGGGGACTAGCGGGAGGGAATACGCAGTATTTT
CDR3: CASSPRGGLAGGNTQYF
size: once
V: TRBV4-2
D: TRBD2
J: TRBJ2-3

DNA: TGCGCCAGCGGTACAGGGGGCACAGATACGCAGTATTTT
CDR3: CASGTGGTDTQYF
size: once
V: TRBV5-1
D: TRBD1
J: TRBJ2-3

DNA: TGTGCCAGCAGCTTAATAGTCGTGGGCGCGGGAGGGCCCTTGTTAGAGACCCAGTACTTC
CDR3: CASSLIVVGAGGPLLETQYF
size: -
V: TRBV7-6
D: TRBD2
J: TRBJ2-5

DNA: TGCGCCAGCAGAAACCCCTGGGACACCTTGAACACTGAAGCTTTCTTT
CDR3: CASRNPWDTLNTEAFF
size: once
V: TRBV10-1
D: -
J: TRBJ1-1

DNA: TGTGCCAGCAGCAAAGGCATGCTAGCGGGAGTTTGTCACAATGAGCAGTTCTTC
CDR3: CASSKGMLAGVCHNEQFF
size: -
V: TRBV21-1
D: -
J: TRBJ2-1

DNA: TGTGCCAGCAGTACGGCGACAGCGACGAACACTGAAGCTTTCTTT
CDR3: CASSTATATNTEAFF
size: -
V: TRBV28
D: -
J: TRBJ1-1

DNA: TGTGCCAGCAGCAAAGATGTGGGACACAACTATGGCTACACCTTC
CDR3: CASSKDVGHNYGYTF
size: -
V: TRBV21-1
D: -
J: TRBJ1-2

DNA: TGTGCCAGCAGCTTACGTAAGGGGACTAGCGAAGAGACCCAGTACTTC
CDR3: CASSLRKGTSEETQYF
size: -
V: TRBV7-9
D: TRBD2
J: TRBJ2-5

DNA: TGTGCCAGCAGCCACTCCGGGGGGGAGAACTATGGCTACACCTTC
CDR3: CASSHSGGENYGYTF
size: -
V: TRBV27
D: -
J: TRBJ1-2

DNA: TGTGCCAGCACCCGGGACAGGGAAGCTTTCTTT
CDR3: CASTRDREAFF
size: -
V: TRBV6-1
D: TRBD1
J: TRBJ1-1

DNA: TGCGCCAGCAGGGGTGAGGATGGTGTCAATGAGCAGTTCTTC
CDR3: CASRGEDGVNEQFF
size: -
V: TRBV5-1
D: -
J: TRBJ2-1

DNA: TGTGCCAGCAAAGGGAGGGTCGGATATGGCTACACCTTC
CDR3: CASKGRVGYGYTF
size: -
V: TRBV27
D: -
J: TRBJ1-2

DNA: TGTGCCAGTAGTATTTTTCAGGAGAACACTGAAGCTTTCTTT
CDR3: CASSIFQENTEAFF
size: -
V: TRBV19
D: -
J: TRBJ1-1

DNA: TGTGCCATCGGGGGACAGGGCGGTTTAAACAATCAGCCCCAGCATTTT
CDR3: CAIGGQGGLNNQPQHF
size: many
V: TRBV10-3
D: TRBD1
J: TRBJ1-5

DNA: TGTGCCAGCTCAGTACAGGGTGTAGCTCAGCCCCAGCATTTT
CDR3: CASSVQGVAQPQHF
size: -
V: TRBV18
D: -
J: TRBJ1-5

DNA: TGTGCCAGCAGCAGGACAGAGAACACTGAAGCTTTCTTT
CDR3: CASSRTENTEAFF
size: once
V: TRBV7-9
D: -
J: TRBJ1-1

DNA: TGTGCCAGCAGCCAAACCTTACAGGGGGATCAAGAGACCCAGTACTTC
CDR3: CASSQTLQGDQETQYF
size: -
V: TRBV4-2
D: TRBD1
J: TRBJ2-5

DNA: TGTGCCAGCAGCACCAGAACGGGGGGCTACGAGCAGTACTTC
CDR3: CASSTRTGGYEQYF
size: -
V: TRBV11-3
D: TRBD2
J: TRBJ2-7

DNA: TGTGCCAGCAGTTTTCGCACCCGACTAGCGGGAGAAGGGGGCCAAGAGACCCAGTACTTC
CDR3: CASSFRTRLAGEGGQETQYF
size: few
V: TRBV27
D: TRBD2
J: TRBJ2-5

DNA: TGTGCCAGCAGCTCCCGGACTAGCGTAGAGACCCAGTACTTC
CDR3: CASSSRTSVETQYF
size: once
V: TRBV5-4
D: TRBD2
J: TRBJ2-5

DNA: TGTGCCAGCAGCCAACAGGACAGGGGAATCATGAACACTGAAGCTTTCTTT
CDR3: CASSQQDRGIMNTEAFF
size: once
V: TRBV3-1/TRBV3-2
D: TRBD1
J: TRBJ1-1

DNA: TGTGCCAGCAGCGTTACGGGGGACAATGAGCAGTTCTTC
CDR3: CASSVTGDNEQFF
size: -
V: TRBV9
D: -
J: TRBJ2-1

DNA: TGTGCCAGCAGCTCCGGAGGGAGCTCCTATAATTCACCCCTCCACTTT
CDR3: CASSSGGSSYNSPLHF
size: few
V: TRBV11-3
D: -
J: TRBJ1-6

DNA: TGTGCCATCAGTGGGACAGCCATTCCCTACGAGCAGTACTTC
CDR3: CAISGTAIPYEQYF
size: -
V: TRBV10-3
D: -
J: TRBJ2-7

DNA: TGTGCCAGCAGTACCGGGACAGGGAACGAGCAGTACTTC
CDR3: CASSTGTGNEQYF
size: once
V: TRBV12-3/TRBV12-4
D: TRBD1
J: TRBJ2-7

DNA: TGCGCCAGCGCTCCCAACAAGCGGAGCTCTGGAAACACCATATATTTT
CDR3: CASAPNKRSSGNTIYF
size: -
V: TRBV5-1
D: -
J: TRBJ1-3

DNA: TGTGCCAGCAGCCAAGATCCCCCGGGATTAGCTGGGGCCAACGTCCTGACTTTC
CDR3: CASSQDPPGLAGANVLTF
size: -
V: TRBV3-1/TRBV3-2
D: -
J: TRBJ2-6

DNA: TGTGCCAGCAGCCAAGATGGACTAGCCCAGGAGACCCAGTACTTC
CDR3: CASSQDGLAQETQYF
size: -
V: TRBV3-1/TRBV3-2
D: TRBD2
J: TRBJ2-5

DNA: TGCGCCAGCGGAGGTAGCACAGATACGCAGTATTTT
CDR3: CASGGSTDTQYF
size: -
V: TRBV5-1
D: -
J: TRBJ2-3

DNA: TGCGCCAGCAGCTCGGAGGGCTTTGGAAACACCATATATTTT
CDR3: CASSSEGFGNTIYF
size: few
V: TRBV5-1
D: -
J: TRBJ1-3

DNA: TGTGCCAGCAGCACCGGGACAGGGGATAGAAACACCATATATTTT
CDR3: CASSTGTGDRNTIYF
size: few
V: TRBV5-6
D: TRBD1
J: TRBJ1-3

DNA: TGTGCCAGCAGCTCCTTCGGGGGGAGCGGCCTCTACGAGCAGTACTTC
CDR3: CASSSFGGSGLYEQYF
size: -
V: TRBV7-3
D: TRBD2
J: TRBJ2-7

DNA: TGTGCCAGCAGCCCGACAGGGGCTCCTTATGGCTACACCTTC
CDR3: CASSPTGAPYGYTF
size: few
V: TRBV14
D: TRBD1
J: TRBJ1-2

DNA: TGTGCCTGGAGTGGAGGGAGTGTAGGGCCAACTAATGAAAAACTGTTTTTT
CDR3: CAWSGGSVGPTNEKLFF
size: once
V: TRBV30
D: -
J: TRBJ1-4

DNA: TGTGCCAGCAGCCTAGCGGCTGGGACTAGCGGCTTCAATGAGCAGTTCTTC
CDR3: CASSLAAGTSGFNEQFF
size: -
V: TRBV9
D: TRBD2
J: TRBJ2-1

DNA: TGTGCCAGCAGATCAGGGGGTGTAGGCTACACCTTC
CDR3: CASRSGGVGYTF
size: -
V: TRBV28
D: TRBD1
J: TRBJ1-2

DNA: TGCGCCAGCAGCTTGACAGGGGACTCTGGGGCCAACGTCCTGACTTTC
CDR3: CASSLTGDSGANVLTF
size: -
V: TRBV5-1
D: TRBD1
J: TRBJ2-6

DNA: TGTGCCACCAGCAGAGAGGGGCCCACAGATACGCAGTATTTT
CDR3: CATSREGPTDTQYF
size: -
V: TRBV15
D: -
J: TRBJ2-3

DNA: TGCGCCAGCAGCTCCCGACTAGCGGGAGTTCCAGATACGCAGTATTTT
CDR3: CASSSRLAGVPDTQYF
size: -
V: TRBV5-1
D: TRBD2
J: TRBJ2-3

DNA: TGTGCCAGCAGCCAAGATCTAAGTAGCAATCAGCCCCAGCATTTT
CDR3: CASSQDLSSNQPQHF
size: few
V: TRBV3-1/TRBV3-2
D: -
J: TRBJ1-5

DNA: TGTGCCAGTAGTATCTCCTCGGGAGCTTTGAATGAGCAGTTCTTC
CDR3: CASSISSGALNEQFF
size: -
V: TRBV19
D: -
J: TRBJ2-1

DNA: TGTGCCTGGAATTCCGCGACCTACGAGCAGTACTTC
CDR3: CAWNSATYEQYF
size: once
V: TRBV30
D: -
J: TRBJ2-7

DNA: TGTGCCAGCAGAGCGGGATGGTCCTACGAGCAGTACTTC
CDR3: CASRAGWSYEQYF
size: -
V: TRBV3-1/TRBV3-2
D: TRBD2
J: TRBJ2-7

DNA: TGTGCCAGCAGCTTAAAAGGGGGGAACACTGAAGCTTTCTTT
CDR3: CASSLKGGNTEAFF
size: -
V: TRBV7-3
D: -
J: TRBJ1-1

DNA: TGTGCCAGCAGCAGGACTAGCGGGTCCCACAATGAGCAGTTCTTC
CDR3: CASSRTSGSHNEQFF
size: -
V: TRBV5-4
D: TRBD2
J: TRBJ2-1

DNA: TGTGCCAGCAGCTACGGGGGACAGGGTAGCGAGCAGTACTTC
CDR3: CASSYGGQGSEQYF
size: -
V: TRBV6-5
D: TRBD1
J: TRBJ2-7

DNA: TGTGCCAGCAGCACAGGGGGAAGGGACTATGGCTACACCTTC
CDR3: CASSTGGRDYGYTF
size: -
V: TRBV6-5
D: TRBD1
J: TRBJ1-2

DNA: TGTGCCAGTAGTATAGATCGGGCAGGGATGCGACCGAACACAGAAGCCTTCTTT
CDR3: CASSIDRAGMRPNTEAFF
size: -
V: TRBV19
D: -
J: TRBJ1-1

DNA: TGTGCCAGCACCGAGGGAGCCTTCTACGAGCAGTACTTC
CDR3: CASTEGAFYEQYF
size: once
V: TRBV28
D: -
J: TRBJ2-7

DNA: TGTGCCAGCAGTGCGGGAACCTTCTACGAGCAGTACTTC
CDR3: CASSAGTFYEQYF
size: -
V: TRBV5-4
D: -
J: TRBJ2-7

DNA: TGTGCCAGCAGCCGAAGACTAGCGGTACCCACCGGGGAGCTGTTTTTT
CDR3: CASSRRLAVPTGELFF
size: -
V: TRBV3-1/TRBV3-2
D: TRBD2
J: TRBJ2-2

DNA: TGTGCCAGCACAGAATTTTCCGGGACTAGTTCGGGCGGGGAGCTGTTTTTT
CDR3: CASTEFSGTSSGGELFF
size: -
V: TRBV2
D: TRBD2
J: TRBJ2-2

DNA: TGTGCCAGCAGTGACCCAGTTGTCCGCTATGGCTACACCTTC
CDR3: CASSDPVVRYGYTF
size: few
V: TRBV25-1
D: -
J: TRBJ1-2